The T cell receptor beta chain described here comes from a study of blood T cell repertoires in COVID-19. Study information: Both acute and convalescent COVID-19 samples were obtained from the United States, Italy and Spain.

Original data processing: Amplification of reference gene primers provided the estimated nucleated cell counts. Clones were sequenced by immunoSEQ multiplex PCR, and TCRdb holds only the in-frame ones, with some missing. D and trimming were read from the DNA, whereas the V and J calls and clone size are those reported in that table. The table shows about 180,000 clones, with roughly nine tenths occurring only once. Those who participated ranged in age from 18 to 89 years and resided in roughly 26 US areas. Participants' reported clinical history set cohort assignment. Sequenced: PBMCs or T cells enriched from blood (not recorded which). This receptor was identified in a human donor with acute COVID-19. The donor label of this sample is uncertain.

As DNA, the CDR3 is TGTGCCAGCAGTTGGCCTTTGCGGGGGAGCTCCTACAATGAGCAGTTCTTC. Translation: CASSWPLRGSSYNEQFF. The chain recombines TRBV28 with TRBJ2-1; 7 bases line up with TRBD2. Losses at the gene ends were 4 bases for V and 0 bases for J; bases not matched to a gene: 9. The CDR3 runs 17 residues. Germline values: CDR1 MDHEN, CDR2 SYDVKM.